The entry below gives a single T cell receptor beta chain sequence along with its context. Original data processing: Amplifying reference gene primers gave estimates of nucleated cell counts. Here immunoSEQ multiplex PCR was the method, and the copy in TCRdb shows in-frame clones only, minus some. V, J and clone size reflect that table, while D and trimming were determined from the DNA. The sample consists of over 85,000 clones, around four fifths of them appearing once. The CDR3 is made up of 14 amino acids. Germline trimming cut 5 bases from V and 4 bases from J; bases unmatched to any gene: 7. Germline CDR1 and CDR2: LGHDT and YNNKEL (reference sequence). This sample is drawn from a study of blood T cell repertoires in COVID-19. Study overall: Acute and convalescent COVID-19 samples came from the United States, Italy and Spain. The analysed material was cDNA or gDNA that came from T cells, B-cell-depleted T cells, or PBMCs.

The TCR comes from a man between 60 and 75 years old with active or convalescent COVID-19. Sequenced material: peripheral blood. The chain uses TRBV3-1 (or the pseudogene TRBV3-2) and TRBJ2-5; TRBD1 agrees at 7 bases. For the CDR3, the DNA is TGTGCCAGCAGCACCCGAGGGGGCTTAGAGACCCAGTACTTC. Translating gives CASSTRGGLETQYF.